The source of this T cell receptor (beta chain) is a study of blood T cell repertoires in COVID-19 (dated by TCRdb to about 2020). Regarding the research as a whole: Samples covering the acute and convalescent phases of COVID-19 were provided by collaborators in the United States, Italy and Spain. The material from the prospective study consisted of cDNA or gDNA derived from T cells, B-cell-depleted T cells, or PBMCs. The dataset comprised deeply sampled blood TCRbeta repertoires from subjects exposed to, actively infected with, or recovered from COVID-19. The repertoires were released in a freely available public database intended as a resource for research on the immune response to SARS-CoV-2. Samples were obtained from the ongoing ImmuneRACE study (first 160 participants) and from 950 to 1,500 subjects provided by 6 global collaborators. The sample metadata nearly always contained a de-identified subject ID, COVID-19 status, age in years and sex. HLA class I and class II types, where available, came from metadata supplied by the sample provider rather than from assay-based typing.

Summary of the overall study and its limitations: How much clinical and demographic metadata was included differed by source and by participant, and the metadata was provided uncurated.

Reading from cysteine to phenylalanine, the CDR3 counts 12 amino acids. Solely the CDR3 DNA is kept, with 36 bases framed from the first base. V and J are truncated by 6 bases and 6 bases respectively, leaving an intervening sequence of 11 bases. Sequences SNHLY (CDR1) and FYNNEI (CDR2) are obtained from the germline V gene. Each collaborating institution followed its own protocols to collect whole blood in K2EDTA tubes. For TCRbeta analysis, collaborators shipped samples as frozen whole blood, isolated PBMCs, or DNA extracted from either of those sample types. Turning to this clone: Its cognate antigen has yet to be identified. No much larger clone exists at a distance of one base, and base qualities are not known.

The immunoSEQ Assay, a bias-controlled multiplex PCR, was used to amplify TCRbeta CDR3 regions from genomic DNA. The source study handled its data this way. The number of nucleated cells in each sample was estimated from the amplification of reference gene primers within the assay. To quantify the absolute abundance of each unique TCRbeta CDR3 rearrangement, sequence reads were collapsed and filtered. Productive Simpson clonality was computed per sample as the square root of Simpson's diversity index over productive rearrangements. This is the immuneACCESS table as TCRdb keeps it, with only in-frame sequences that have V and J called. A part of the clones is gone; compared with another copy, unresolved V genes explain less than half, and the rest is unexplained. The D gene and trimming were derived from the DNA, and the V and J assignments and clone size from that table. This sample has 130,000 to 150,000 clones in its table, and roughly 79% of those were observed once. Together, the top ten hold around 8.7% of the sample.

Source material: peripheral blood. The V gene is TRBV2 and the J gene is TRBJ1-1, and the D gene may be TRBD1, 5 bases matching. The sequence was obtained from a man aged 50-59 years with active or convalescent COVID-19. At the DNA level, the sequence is TGTGCCAGCAGCCCTTGGGGGGCTGAAGCTTTCTTT. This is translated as CASSPWGAEAFF.